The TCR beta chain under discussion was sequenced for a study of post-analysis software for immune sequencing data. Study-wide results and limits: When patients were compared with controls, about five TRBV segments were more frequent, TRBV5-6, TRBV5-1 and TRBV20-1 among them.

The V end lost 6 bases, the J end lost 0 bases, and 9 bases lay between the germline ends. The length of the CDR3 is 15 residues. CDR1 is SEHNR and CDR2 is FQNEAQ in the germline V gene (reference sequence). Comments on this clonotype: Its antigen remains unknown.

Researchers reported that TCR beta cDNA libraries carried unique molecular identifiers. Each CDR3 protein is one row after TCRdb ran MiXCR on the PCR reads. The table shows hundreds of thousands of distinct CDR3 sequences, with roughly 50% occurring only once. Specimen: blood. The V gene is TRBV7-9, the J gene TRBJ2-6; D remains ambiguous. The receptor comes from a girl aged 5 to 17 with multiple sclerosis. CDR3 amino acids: CASSTRSSGANVLTF. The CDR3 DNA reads TGTGCCAGCAGTACCAGGAGCTCTGGGGCCAACGTCCTGACTTTC.